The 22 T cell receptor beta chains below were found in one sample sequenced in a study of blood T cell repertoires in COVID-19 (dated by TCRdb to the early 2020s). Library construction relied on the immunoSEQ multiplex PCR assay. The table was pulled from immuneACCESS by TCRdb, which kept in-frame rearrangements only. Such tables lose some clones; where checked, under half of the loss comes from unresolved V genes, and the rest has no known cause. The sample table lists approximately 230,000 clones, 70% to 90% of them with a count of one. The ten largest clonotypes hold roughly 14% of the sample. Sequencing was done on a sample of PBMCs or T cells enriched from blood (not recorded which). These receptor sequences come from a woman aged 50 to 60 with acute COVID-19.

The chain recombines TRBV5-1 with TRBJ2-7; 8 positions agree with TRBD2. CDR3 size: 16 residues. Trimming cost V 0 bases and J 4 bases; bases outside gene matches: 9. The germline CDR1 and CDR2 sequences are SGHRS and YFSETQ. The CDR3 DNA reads TGCGCCAGCAGCTTGGTAGCTAGCGGGTATGATTACGAGCAGTACTTC. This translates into CASSLVASGYDYEQYF.

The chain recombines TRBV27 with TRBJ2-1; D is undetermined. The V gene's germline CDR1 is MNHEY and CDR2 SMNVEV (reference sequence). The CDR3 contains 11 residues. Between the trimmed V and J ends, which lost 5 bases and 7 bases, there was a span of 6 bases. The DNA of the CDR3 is TGTGCCAGCAGTCATTTTAATGAGCAGTTCTTC. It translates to CASSHFNEQFF.

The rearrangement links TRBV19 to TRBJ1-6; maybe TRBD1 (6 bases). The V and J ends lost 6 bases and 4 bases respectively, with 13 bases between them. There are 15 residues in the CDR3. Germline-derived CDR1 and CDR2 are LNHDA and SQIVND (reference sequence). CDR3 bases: TGTGCCAGTAGCCTAAGGGGGGGTTATAATTCACCCCTCCACTTT. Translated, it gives CASSLRGGYNSPLHF.

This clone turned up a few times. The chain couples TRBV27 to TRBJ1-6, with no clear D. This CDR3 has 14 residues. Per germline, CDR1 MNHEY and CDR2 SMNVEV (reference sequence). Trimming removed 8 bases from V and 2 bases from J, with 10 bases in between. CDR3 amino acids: CASSISTYNSPLHF. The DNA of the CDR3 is TGTGCCAGCTCCATAAGCACCTATAATTCACCCCTCCACTTT.

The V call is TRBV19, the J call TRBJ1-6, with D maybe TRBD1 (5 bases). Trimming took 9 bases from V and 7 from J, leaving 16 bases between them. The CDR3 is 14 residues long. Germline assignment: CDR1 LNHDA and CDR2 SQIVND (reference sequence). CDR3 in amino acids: CASNAGGNNSPLHF. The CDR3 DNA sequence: TGTGCCAGCAACGCGGGGGGAAACAATTCACCCCTCCACTTT.

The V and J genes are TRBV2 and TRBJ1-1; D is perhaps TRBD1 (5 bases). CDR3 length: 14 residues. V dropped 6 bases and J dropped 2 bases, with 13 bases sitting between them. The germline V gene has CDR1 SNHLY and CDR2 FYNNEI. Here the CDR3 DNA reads TGTGCCAGCAGCGTAAGGGGAACCAACACTGAAGCTTTCTTT. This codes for CASSVRGTNTEAFF.

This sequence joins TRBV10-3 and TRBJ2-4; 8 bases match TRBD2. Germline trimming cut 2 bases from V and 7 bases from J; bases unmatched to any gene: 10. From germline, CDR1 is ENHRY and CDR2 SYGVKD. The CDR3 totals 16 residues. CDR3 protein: CAISEPGGGRRNIQYF. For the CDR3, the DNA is TGTGCCATCAGTGAGCCCGGGGGGGGGCGCAGGAACATTCAGTACTTC.

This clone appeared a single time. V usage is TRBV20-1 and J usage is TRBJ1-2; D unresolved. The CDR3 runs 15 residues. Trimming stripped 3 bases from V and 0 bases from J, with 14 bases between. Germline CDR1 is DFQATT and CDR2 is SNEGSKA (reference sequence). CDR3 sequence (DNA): TGCAGTGCTAGTGGTCGGGGTCTAGCTAACTATGGCTACACCTTC. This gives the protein CSASGRGLANYGYTF.

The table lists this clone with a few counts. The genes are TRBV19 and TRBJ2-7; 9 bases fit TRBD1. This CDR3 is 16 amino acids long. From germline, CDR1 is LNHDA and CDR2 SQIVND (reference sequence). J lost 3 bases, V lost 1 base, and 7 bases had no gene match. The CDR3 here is CASSIGAGQGNYEQYF. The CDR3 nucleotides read TGTGCCAGTAGTATAGGGGCGGGACAGGGAAACTACGAGCAGTACTTC.

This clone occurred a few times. CDR3 amino acids: CATHLSGRAGEQFF. The CDR3 DNA reads TGTGCCACCCACCTTAGCGGGAGGGCGGGTGAGCAGTTCTTC. The chain couples TRBV3-1 (or the pseudogene TRBV3-2) to TRBJ2-1, with 11 bases identical to TRBD2. Germline trimming cut 10 bases from V and 9 bases from J; bases unmatched to any gene: 11. CDR1 is LGHDT and CDR2 is YNNKEL in the germline V gene (reference sequence). The CDR3 runs 14 residues.

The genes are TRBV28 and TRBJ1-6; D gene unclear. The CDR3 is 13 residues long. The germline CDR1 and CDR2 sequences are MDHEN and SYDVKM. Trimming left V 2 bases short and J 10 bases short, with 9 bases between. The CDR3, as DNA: TGTGCCAGCAGTTTAAGAACAGCCTCACCCCTCCACTTT. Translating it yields CASSLRTASPLHF.

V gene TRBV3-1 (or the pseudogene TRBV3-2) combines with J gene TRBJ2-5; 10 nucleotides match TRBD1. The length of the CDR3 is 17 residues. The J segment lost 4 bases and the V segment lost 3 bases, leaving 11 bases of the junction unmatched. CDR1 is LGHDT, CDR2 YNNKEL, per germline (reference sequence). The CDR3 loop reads CASSQQTGGSVGETQYF. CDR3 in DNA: TGTGCCAGCAGCCAGCAGACAGGGGGCTCGGTTGGAGAGACCCAGTACTTC.

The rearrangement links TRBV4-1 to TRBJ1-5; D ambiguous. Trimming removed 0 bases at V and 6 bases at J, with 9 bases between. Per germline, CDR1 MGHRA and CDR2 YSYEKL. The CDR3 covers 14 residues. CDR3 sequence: CASSQDPGIQPQHF. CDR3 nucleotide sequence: TGCGCCAGCAGCCAAGACCCCGGTATTCAGCCCCAGCATTTT.

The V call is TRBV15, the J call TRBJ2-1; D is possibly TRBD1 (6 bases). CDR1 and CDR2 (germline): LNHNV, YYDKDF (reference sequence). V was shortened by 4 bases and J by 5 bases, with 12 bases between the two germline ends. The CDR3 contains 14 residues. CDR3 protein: CATSTGTSDNEQFF. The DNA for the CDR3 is TGTGCCACCAGCACCGGGACATCCGACAATGAGCAGTTCTTC.

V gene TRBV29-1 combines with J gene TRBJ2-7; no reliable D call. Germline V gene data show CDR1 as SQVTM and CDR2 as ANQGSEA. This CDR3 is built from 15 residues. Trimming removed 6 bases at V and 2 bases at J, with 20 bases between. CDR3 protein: CSVTEPGLYPYEQYF. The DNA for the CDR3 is TGCAGCGTCACTGAACCGGGTTTATACCCCTACGAGCAGTACTTC.

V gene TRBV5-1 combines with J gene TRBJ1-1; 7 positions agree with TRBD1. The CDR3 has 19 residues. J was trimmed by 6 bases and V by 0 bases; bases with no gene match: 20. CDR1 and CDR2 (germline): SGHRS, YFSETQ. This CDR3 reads CASSLAEYRGPFRGAEAFF. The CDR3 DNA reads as TGCGCCAGCAGCTTGGCCGAATACAGGGGTCCCTTTCGTGGCGCTGAAGCTTTCTTT. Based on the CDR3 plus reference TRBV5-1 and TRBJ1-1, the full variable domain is KAGVTQTPRYLIKTRGQQVTLSCSPISGHRSVSWYQQTPGQGLQFLFEYFSETQRNKGNFPGRFSGRQFSNSRSEMNVSTLELGDSALYLCASSLAEYRGPFRGAEAFFGQGTRLTVV.

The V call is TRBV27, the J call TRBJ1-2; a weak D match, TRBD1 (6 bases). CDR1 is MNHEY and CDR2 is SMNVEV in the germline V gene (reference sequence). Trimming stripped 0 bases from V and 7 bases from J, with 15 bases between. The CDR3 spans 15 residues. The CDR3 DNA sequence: TGTGCCAGCAGTTTATCGGGGGGGGCAGGTGGTGGCTACACCTTC. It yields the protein CASSLSGGAGGGYTF.

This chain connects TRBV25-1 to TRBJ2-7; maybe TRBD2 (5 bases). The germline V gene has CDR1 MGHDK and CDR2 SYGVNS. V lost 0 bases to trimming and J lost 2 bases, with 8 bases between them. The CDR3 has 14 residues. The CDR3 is CASSEYSGTYEQYF. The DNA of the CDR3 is TGTGCCAGCAGTGAATATTCCGGGACCTACGAGCAGTACTTC.

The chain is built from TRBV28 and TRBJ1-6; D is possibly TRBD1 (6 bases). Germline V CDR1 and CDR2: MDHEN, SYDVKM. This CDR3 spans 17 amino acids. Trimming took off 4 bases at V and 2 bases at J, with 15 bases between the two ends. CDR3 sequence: CASSSPGHLAYNSPLHF. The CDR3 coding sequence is TGTGCCAGCAGTTCGCCGGGACACCTAGCCTATAATTCACCCCTCCACTTT.

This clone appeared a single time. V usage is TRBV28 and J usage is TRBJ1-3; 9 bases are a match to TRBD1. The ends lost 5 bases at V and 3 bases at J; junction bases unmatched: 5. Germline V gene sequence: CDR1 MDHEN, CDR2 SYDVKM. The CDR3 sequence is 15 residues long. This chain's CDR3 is CASSRADRGGNTIYF. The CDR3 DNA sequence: TGTGCCAGCAGTCGAGCGGACAGGGGTGGAAACACCATATATTTT.

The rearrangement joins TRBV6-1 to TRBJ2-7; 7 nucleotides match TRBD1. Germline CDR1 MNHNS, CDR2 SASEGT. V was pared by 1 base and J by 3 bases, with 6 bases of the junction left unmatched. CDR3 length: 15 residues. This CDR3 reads CASSEVSGGVYEQYF. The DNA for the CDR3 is TGTGCCAGCAGTGAAGTGTCAGGGGGAGTCTACGAGCAGTACTTC.

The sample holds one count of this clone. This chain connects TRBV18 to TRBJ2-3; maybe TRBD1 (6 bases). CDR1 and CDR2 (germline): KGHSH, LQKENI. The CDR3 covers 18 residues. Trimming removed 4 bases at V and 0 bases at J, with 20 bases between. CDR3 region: CASSQANRTASSTDTQYF. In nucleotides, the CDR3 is TGTGCCAGCTCACAAGCTAATCGGACAGCCAGCAGCACAGATACGCAGTATTTT.